The rows below give T cell receptor beta chains drawn from one sample of a study of blood T cell repertoires in COVID-19. Clones were sequenced by immunoSEQ multiplex PCR, and TCRdb holds only the in-frame ones, with some missing. The sample has 250,000 or so clones, around 91% seen once; the top ten hold 2% to 2.5%. Sequencing was done on a sample of peripheral blood. The receptors come from a woman aged 55 to 70 with COVID-19, enrolled during active disease. The CDR3 runs from the conserved cysteine through the conserved F or W. A D gene is named only where the DNA matches it firmly. Only part of the rows carry a size: once, few, many, or a class if the clone is expanded.

clone size: .
J gene: TRBJ1-1
D gene: TRBD1
V gene: TRBV9
CDR3 DNA: TGTGCCAGCAGCGTAGAGAACAGGGGGAAAGCTTTCTTT
CDR3 protein: CASSVENRGKAFF

clone size: once
J gene: TRBJ1-5
D gene: .
V gene: TRBV2
CDR3 DNA: TGTGCCAGCAGTTACGGGAGGTTGGAGCAGCCCCAGCATTTT
CDR3 protein: CASSYGRLEQPQHF

clone size: .
J gene: TRBJ2-2
D gene: .
V gene: TRBV6-5
CDR3 DNA: TGTGCCAGCAGTTACTCGAGGTGGACCGGGGAGCTGTTTTTT
CDR3 protein: CASSYSRWTGELFF

clone size: .
J gene: TRBJ2-3
D gene: .
V gene: TRBV19
CDR3 DNA: TGTGCCAGTAGTGGGGCCATTAGCACAGATACGCAGTATTTT
CDR3 protein: CASSGAISTDTQYF

clone size: .
J gene: TRBJ1-2
D gene: .
V gene: TRBV6-2/TRBV6-3
CDR3 DNA: TGTGCCAGCAGTTTAAGGGGCGGAAATGGCTACACCTTC
CDR3 protein: CASSLRGGNGYTF

clone size: .
J gene: TRBJ1-2
D gene: .
V gene: TRBV3-1/TRBV3-2
CDR3 DNA: TGTGCCAGCAACCAACAGGGCTTGGATGGCTACACCTTC
CDR3 protein: CASNQQGLDGYTF

clone size: .
J gene: TRBJ1-5
D gene: .
V gene: TRBV7-6
CDR3 DNA: TGTGCCAGCAGCTTGGGTCCACAGGGTAACCAGCCCCAGCATTTT
CDR3 protein: CASSLGPQGNQPQHF

clone size: .
J gene: TRBJ2-1
D gene: TRBD2
V gene: TRBV7-2
CDR3 DNA: TGTGCCAGCAGCCCGGAGGCTAGCGGGGGCCCTCCATACAATGAGCAGTTCTTC
CDR3 protein: CASSPEASGGPPYNEQFF

clone size: .
J gene: TRBJ2-7
D gene: .
V gene: TRBV4-3
CDR3 DNA: TGCGCCAGCAGCCAAGATTACAAAAGGGGCGTCTACGAGCAGTACTTC
CDR3 protein: CASSQDYKRGVYEQYF

clone size: .
J gene: TRBJ1-2
D gene: .
V gene: TRBV4-2
CDR3 DNA: TGTGCCAGCAGCCAAGATTATCATGCAGGCTCCCTGGGTGGCTACACCTTC
CDR3 protein: CASSQDYHAGSLGGYTF

clone size: .
J gene: TRBJ2-3
D gene: TRBD2
V gene: TRBV30
CDR3 DNA: TGTGCCTGGAGTGACCTAGCGGGGGTAGCGAAGCGAACGCAGTATTTT
CDR3 protein: CAWSDLAGVAKRTQYF

clone size: .
J gene: TRBJ1-5
D gene: .
V gene: TRBV27
CDR3 DNA: TGTGCCAGCAGTTTAACAGGATATAGCAATCAGCCCCAGCATTTT
CDR3 protein: CASSLTGYSNQPQHF

clone size: .
J gene: TRBJ1-5
D gene: .
V gene: TRBV30
CDR3 DNA: TGTGCCTGGAACCCTCCGGGACTCCGCGATCAGCCCCAGCATTTT
CDR3 protein: CAWNPPGLRDQPQHF

clone size: .
J gene: TRBJ2-7
D gene: TRBD2
V gene: TRBV19
CDR3 DNA: TGTGCCAGTAGTACCCGGCGGGGGCTAGCGGGGACAACCTACGAGCAGTACTTC
CDR3 protein: CASSTRRGLAGTTYEQYF

clone size: .
J gene: TRBJ2-5
D gene: TRBD2
V gene: TRBV5-4
CDR3 DNA: TGTGCCAGCAGCTTGCGTAGCGGGGGGGAAGAGACCCAGTACTTC
CDR3 protein: CASSLRSGGEETQYF

clone size: .
J gene: TRBJ2-3
D gene: TRBD1
V gene: TRBV19
CDR3 DNA: TGTGCCAGTAGTACGGACAGGGGTACAGATACGCAGTATTTT
CDR3 protein: CASSTDRGTDTQYF

clone size: .
J gene: TRBJ1-1
D gene: .
V gene: TRBV5-1
CDR3 DNA: TGCGCCAGCAGCTTGGAGGGACAAAACACTGAAGCTTTCTTT
CDR3 protein: CASSLEGQNTEAFF

clone size: .
J gene: TRBJ1-2
D gene: TRBD1
V gene: TRBV27
CDR3 DNA: TGTGCCAGCAGTCGGACAGGGGACTACTATGGCTACACCTTC
CDR3 protein: CASSRTGDYYGYTF

clone size: .
J gene: TRBJ1-2
D gene: TRBD1
V gene: TRBV2
CDR3 DNA: TGTGCCAGCAGGGACAGGGCTAACCACTATGGCTACACCTTC
CDR3 protein: CASRDRANHYGYTF

clone size: .
J gene: TRBJ1-1
D gene: .
V gene: TRBV7-2
CDR3 DNA: TGTGCCAGCAGCTGGGGCGCCTTGGTCGAAGCTTTCTTT
CDR3 protein: CASSWGALVEAFF

clone size: .
J gene: TRBJ1-1
D gene: TRBD1
V gene: TRBV13
CDR3 DNA: TGTGCCAGCAGCCCGGTGGACAGGGTGGCTGAAGCTTTCTTT
CDR3 protein: CASSPVDRVAEAFF

clone size: .
J gene: TRBJ1-6
D gene: TRBD1
V gene: TRBV7-2
CDR3 DNA: TGTGCCAGCGCCGAGGGACAGGGTGCGAATTCACCCCTCCACTTT
CDR3 protein: CASAEGQGANSPLHF

clone size: .
J gene: TRBJ2-5
D gene: TRBD1
V gene: TRBV6-2/TRBV6-3
CDR3 DNA: TGTGCCAGCAGTCCCCCCGGGACAGGGTGGGAGACCCAGTACTTC
CDR3 protein: CASSPPGTGWETQYF

clone size: .
J gene: TRBJ1-1
D gene: .
V gene: TRBV12-3/TRBV12-4
CDR3 DNA: TGTGCCAGCAGTTTATCCGTTTTTGCTGAAGCTTTCTTT
CDR3 protein: CASSLSVFAEAFF

clone size: .
J gene: TRBJ1-4
D gene: .
V gene: TRBV4-1
CDR3 DNA: TGCGCCAGCAGCCAAGAAGGGGGTCAGGGAAGTGAAAAACTGTTTTTT
CDR3 protein: CASSQEGGQGSEKLFF

clone size: .
J gene: TRBJ2-5
D gene: TRBD2
V gene: TRBV7-7
CDR3 DNA: TGTGCCAGCAGCCTAGGACTAGCGGGGCAAGAGACCCAGTACTTC
CDR3 protein: CASSLGLAGQETQYF

clone size: once
J gene: TRBJ2-7
D gene: .
V gene: TRBV7-2
CDR3 DNA: TGTGCCAGCAGCTCCACCGGGGGGCTGAACTACGAGCAGTACTTC
CDR3 protein: CASSSTGGLNYEQYF

clone size: few
J gene: TRBJ2-7
D gene: TRBD1
V gene: TRBV6-4
CDR3 DNA: TGTGCCAGCAGTGACCAGTATGGACAGGAGTTAACCTACGAGCAGTACTTC
CDR3 protein: CASSDQYGQELTYEQYF

clone size: .
J gene: TRBJ1-2
D gene: TRBD1
V gene: TRBV9
CDR3 DNA: TGTGCCAGCAGCGTTAACCTTGGACAGACAACAGGGGATGGCTACACCTTC
CDR3 protein: CASSVNLGQTTGDGYTF

clone size: .
J gene: TRBJ1-4
D gene: .
V gene: TRBV6-5
CDR3 DNA: TGTGCCAGCAGCCCGCCAGGGTATATAGGTGAAAAACTGTTTTTT
CDR3 protein: CASSPPGYIGEKLFF

clone size: once
J gene: TRBJ1-1
D gene: TRBD1
V gene: TRBV6-2/TRBV6-3
CDR3 DNA: TGTGCCAGCAGTTACGATTCAGGGACAGCCCCGGGTAGAGATGAAGCTTTCTTT
CDR3 protein: CASSYDSGTAPGRDEAFF

clone size: .
J gene: TRBJ1-4
D gene: .
V gene: TRBV10-3
CDR3 DNA: TGTGCCATCAGTGAGGTCGGGGGGCAGGCTGAAAAACTGTTTTTT
CDR3 protein: CAISEVGGQAEKLFF

clone size: .
J gene: TRBJ2-5
D gene: TRBD1
V gene: TRBV7-2
CDR3 DNA: TGTGCCAGCAGCTTAGAGGCAGGGGGCCAAGAGACCCAGTACTTC
CDR3 protein: CASSLEAGGQETQYF

clone size: .
J gene: TRBJ1-2
D gene: .
V gene: TRBV4-1
CDR3 DNA: TGCGCCAGCAGCCAAGATCCTCAGGGGTTCGGCTACACCTTC
CDR3 protein: CASSQDPQGFGYTF

clone size: once
J gene: TRBJ2-7
D gene: .
V gene: TRBV19
CDR3 DNA: TGTGCCAGTAGCGAGGGCCTCGCCTACGAGCAGTACTTC
CDR3 protein: CASSEGLAYEQYF

clone size: once
J gene: TRBJ1-2
D gene: .
V gene: TRBV6-1
CDR3 DNA: TGTGCCAGCAGCACACAGGGTAATGGCTACACCTTC
CDR3 protein: CASSTQGNGYTF

clone size: .
J gene: TRBJ1-2
D gene: .
V gene: TRBV29-1
CDR3 DNA: TGCAGCGTTGACGGGGATGGCTACACCTTC
CDR3 protein: CSVDGDGYTF

clone size: .
J gene: TRBJ2-2
D gene: TRBD1
V gene: TRBV19
CDR3 DNA: TGTGCCAGTAGTCCCTGGGACAGGGGGTCGACCGGGGAGCTGTTTTTT
CDR3 protein: CASSPWDRGSTGELFF

clone size: .
J gene: TRBJ2-3
D gene: .
V gene: TRBV5-1
CDR3 DNA: TGCGCCAGCAGCTTGGACGGCGGGGGCACAGATACGCAGTATTTT
CDR3 protein: CASSLDGGGTDTQYF

clone size: .
J gene: TRBJ2-7
D gene: TRBD2
V gene: TRBV19
CDR3 DNA: TGTGCCAGTAGTTACGAGCGGGGGGCCTACGAGCAGTACTTC
CDR3 protein: CASSYERGAYEQYF

clone size: .
J gene: TRBJ2-4
D gene: .
V gene: TRBV6-1
CDR3 DNA: TGTGCCAGCAGTGAATTTGGCGGGCAGGCTATAGCCAAAAACATTCAGTACTTC
CDR3 protein: CASSEFGGQAIAKNIQYF

clone size: once
J gene: TRBJ1-5
D gene: TRBD1
V gene: TRBV6-6
CDR3 DNA: TGTGCCAGCAGTTACAGGGACAGGGCTTATCAGCCCCAGCATTTT
CDR3 protein: CASSYRDRAYQPQHF

clone size: .
J gene: TRBJ2-3
D gene: TRBD1
V gene: TRBV15
CDR3 DNA: TGTGCCACCAGCAGCCCGGGACAGATCACAGATACGCAGTATTTT
CDR3 protein: CATSSPGQITDTQYF

clone size: .
J gene: TRBJ1-3
D gene: .
V gene: TRBV15
CDR3 DNA: TGTGCCACCAGCAGAGGGGAGGGTTCATTCTCTGGAAACACCATATATTTT
CDR3 protein: CATSRGEGSFSGNTIYF

clone size: once
J gene: TRBJ1-2
D gene: .
V gene: TRBV7-3
CDR3 DNA: TGTGCCAGCAGCTTACAGGCAGGGGCCTTCTATGGCTACACCTTC
CDR3 protein: CASSLQAGAFYGYTF

clone size: .
J gene: TRBJ2-2
D gene: TRBD1
V gene: TRBV18
CDR3 DNA: TGTGCCAGCTCACCATCGACAGGGGGCACCGGGGAGCTGTTTTTT
CDR3 protein: CASSPSTGGTGELFF

clone size: .
J gene: TRBJ1-1
D gene: .
V gene: TRBV11-3
CDR3 DNA: TGTGCCAGCAGCCAGGGGATGAACACTGAAGCTTTCTTT
CDR3 protein: CASSQGMNTEAFF

clone size: .
J gene: TRBJ1-2
D gene: TRBD1
V gene: TRBV2
CDR3 DNA: TGTGCCAGCAGCACCGTACAGGGGGACAGGAACTATGGCTACACCTTC
CDR3 protein: CASSTVQGDRNYGYTF

clone size: .
J gene: TRBJ1-5
D gene: .
V gene: TRBV15
CDR3 DNA: TGTGCCACCAGCAGAGGACCGCGGCAGGGAGGTCAGCCCCAGCATTTT
CDR3 protein: CATSRGPRQGGQPQHF

clone size: .
J gene: TRBJ1-1
D gene: .
V gene: TRBV2
CDR3 DNA: TGTGCCAGCAGTGCCCGGACACCTCAGGAAGCTTTCTTT
CDR3 protein: CASSARTPQEAFF

clone size: .
J gene: TRBJ1-2
D gene: TRBD1
V gene: TRBV24-1
CDR3 DNA: TGTGCCACCATCACAGGGGGAGCGCAAAGCTATGGCTACACCTTC
CDR3 protein: CATITGGAQSYGYTF

clone size: .
J gene: TRBJ1-2
D gene: TRBD1
V gene: TRBV5-8
CDR3 DNA: TGTGCCAGCAGCTTGTCGGGACAGCGGATAGGCTACACCTTC
CDR3 protein: CASSLSGQRIGYTF

clone size: .
J gene: TRBJ1-6
D gene: TRBD1
V gene: TRBV7-9
CDR3 DNA: TGTGCCAGCAGCTCCTCCCAGACAGGGAGTAATTCACCCCTCCACTTT
CDR3 protein: CASSSSQTGSNSPLHF

clone size: .
J gene: TRBJ1-4
D gene: TRBD1
V gene: TRBV6-5
CDR3 DNA: TGTGCCAGCACCCAGACAGGGATAAATGAAAAACTGTTTTTT
CDR3 protein: CASTQTGINEKLFF

clone size: .
J gene: TRBJ1-2
D gene: .
V gene: TRBV6-2/TRBV6-3
CDR3 DNA: TGTGCCAGCAGTTACTCGGGATCCGGGGTTGGCTACACCTTC
CDR3 protein: CASSYSGSGVGYTF